The TCR beta chain under discussion was sequenced for a study of shared clonotypes between healthy human individuals. Regarding the study as a whole: Blood alone was sampled, and tissue repertoires likely differ. Lower generation probabilities were found for non-shared clonotypes than for those shared by all four donors.

A remark on this clone: Its cognate antigen is unknown.

CDR1 and CDR2 (germline): MNHEY, SVGAGI. The CDR3 contains 15 residues. V was clipped by 2 bases and J by 1 base; unmatched bases: 2. Execution of the assay was at deep level. Using immunoSEQ multiplex PCR, the repertoire was profiled, and TCRdb retains in-frame clones only, with some absent. The profile covers a few million clones, with around 90% appearing a single time and 0.14% taken by the ten largest. The TCR originated in a man younger than 35 in good health. The chain combines TRBV6-5 with TRBJ2-3, with 8 bases identical to TRBD2. Sequences were obtained from naive CD4+ T cells sorted from blood. Subset: CD45RA+ positively selected. The CDR3 spells CASSYKTSGTDTQYF. DNA for the CDR3: TGTGCCAGCAGTTACAAGACTAGCGGCACAGATACGCAGTATTTT.